Given below is one T cell receptor (beta chain) in context. Its binding antigen is unknown. Nothing much larger sits one base from this clone, and base qualities are not available. Spanning cysteine to phenylalanine, the CDR3 consists of 15 amino acids. Here the CDR3 DNA is all that survives: 45 bases in frame from base 1. As encoded in the germline V gene (reference sequence), CDR1 is MNHEY while CDR2 is SMNVEV. In a few donor pairs, further sequencing was done on unstimulated CD8+ naive, CD4+ memory, CD8+ TEMRA, CD4+ naive and CD8+ effector memory subsets. Sorted unstimulated T cells and proliferating T cells recovered from mixed lymphocyte reactions were subjected to TCRbeta CDR3 sequencing. Fresh whole blood from approximately 11 HLA-typed healthy donors served as the source for isolating PBMCs. The entry originates in a study of siplizumab effects on memory and regulatory T cells (dated by TCRdb to about 2019). For context, the study as a whole: The study examined how the anti-CD2 antibody siplizumab affects alloreactive T-cell subsets in allogeneic mixed lymphocyte reactions built from human PBMCs. The full study reports these points: For roughly 75-95% of proliferating CD4+ or CD8+ clones, no naive or memory phenotype could be assigned. In reactions with siplizumab, an average of roughly 70% of mappable alloreactive CD4+ clones were Treg-derived, compared with 25% to 30% in control reactions. The suppressive function of proliferating Tregs from siplizumab cultures was not functionally confirmed. Unstimulated naive T cells appeared to be more diverse than memory T cells, and naive cells seemed to make a substantial contribution to the alloresponse. The cumulative frequency of alloreactive sequences traceable to unstimulated CD4+ memory T cells was significantly reduced by siplizumab. Because sequences below about 10^-5 frequency were poorly captured, only a minor fraction of alloreactive clones could be mapped to unstimulated subsets.

Libraries were prepared through the immunoSEQ multiplex PCR assay. Each sample had 90,000 to 100,000 TCR templates assayed by the deep sequencing platform. Genomic DNA extracted from sorted T cells was the material used for TCRbeta CDR3 sequencing. The published analysis was carried out like this. The R programming language was used for the clonal analysis of the TCRbeta CDR3 data. Comparing unstimulated samples against CFSE-low samples taken after the reaction was how alloreactive CD4+ and CD8+ clones were defined. Regulatory or non-regulatory origin was assigned to alloreactive CD4+ clones by matching of sequences to sorted unstimulated Treg and non-Treg repertoires. This is the immuneACCESS table as TCRdb keeps it, with only in-frame sequences that have V and J called. A part of the clones is gone; compared with another copy, unresolved V genes explain less than half, and the rest is unexplained. V and J calls and clone size are those listed in that table; D and trimming were worked out from the DNA. This sample holds roughly 100,000 clones; more than 95% were observed only once. In total, the top ten clones hold 0.025% to 0.035% of the sample.

This sequence originates from a human donor in good health. What was sequenced was naive CD4+ T cells sorted from blood. The cell subset or site label corresponds to: unstimulated naive T cells. This chain is built from TRBV27 and TRBJ2-5; TRBD2 matches 10 bases in the middle. The last part of the DNA fits TRBJ2-7 better; the J call may be wrong. The nucleotide sequence is given as TGTGCCAGCAGTTTGAGCGGGGGGGCGGTCTACGAGCAGTACTTC. This encodes CASSLSGGAVYEQYF.